This TCR beta chain was found in a study of T cell repertoires in cytomegalovirus infection. This clonotype came up a few times. CDR3 size: 14 residues. Trimming removed 6 bases at V and 5 bases at J, with 14 bases between. Germline V CDR1 and CDR2: SGHNT, YENEEA. TCRdb processed the reads anew with MiXCR; each CDR3 protein has one entry. The sample records about 240,000 distinct CDR3 sequences, around 6.6% being singletons. The chain uses TRBV11-3 and TRBJ2-1, with a weak D call TRBD1 (5 bases). The TCR sequence derives from a human donor in good health (CMV status not recorded). Some clones in this sample may be carry-over from other donors' samples. The material sequenced was PBMCs. The CDR3 spells CASSSQVADNEQFF. The CDR3 nucleotides are TGTGCCAGCAGTTCACAGGTAGCAGACAATGAGCAGTTCTTC. The variable domain in full, completed from reference TRBV11-3 and TRBJ2-1, reads EAGVVQSPRYKIIEKKQPVAFWCNPISGHNTLYWYLQNLGQGPELLIRYENEEAVDDSQLPKDRFSAERLKGVDSTLKIQPAELGDSAVYLCASSSQVADNEQFFGPGTRLTVL.